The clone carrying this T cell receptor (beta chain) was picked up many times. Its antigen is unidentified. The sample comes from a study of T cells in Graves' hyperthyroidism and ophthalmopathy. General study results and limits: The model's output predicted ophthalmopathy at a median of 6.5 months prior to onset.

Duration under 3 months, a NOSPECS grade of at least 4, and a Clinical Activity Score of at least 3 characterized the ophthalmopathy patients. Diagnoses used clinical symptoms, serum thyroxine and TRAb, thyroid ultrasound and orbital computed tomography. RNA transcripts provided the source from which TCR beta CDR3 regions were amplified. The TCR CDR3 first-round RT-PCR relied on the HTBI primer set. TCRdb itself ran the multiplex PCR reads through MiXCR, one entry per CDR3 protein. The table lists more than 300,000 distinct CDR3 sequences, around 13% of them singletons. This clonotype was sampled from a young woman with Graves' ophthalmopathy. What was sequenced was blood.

The CDR3 protein is CSARDVGQGRGDTQYF. DNA for the CDR3: TGCAGTGCTAGAGATGTTGGACAGGGGCGCGGAGATACGCAGTATTTT. The genes are TRBV20-1 and TRBJ2-3, with 9 bases aligning to TRBD1. The CDR3 runs 16 residues. Germline trimming cut 0 bases from V and 5 bases from J; bases unmatched to any gene: 9. The germline gives CDR1 DFQATT, CDR2 SNEGSKA (reference sequence).